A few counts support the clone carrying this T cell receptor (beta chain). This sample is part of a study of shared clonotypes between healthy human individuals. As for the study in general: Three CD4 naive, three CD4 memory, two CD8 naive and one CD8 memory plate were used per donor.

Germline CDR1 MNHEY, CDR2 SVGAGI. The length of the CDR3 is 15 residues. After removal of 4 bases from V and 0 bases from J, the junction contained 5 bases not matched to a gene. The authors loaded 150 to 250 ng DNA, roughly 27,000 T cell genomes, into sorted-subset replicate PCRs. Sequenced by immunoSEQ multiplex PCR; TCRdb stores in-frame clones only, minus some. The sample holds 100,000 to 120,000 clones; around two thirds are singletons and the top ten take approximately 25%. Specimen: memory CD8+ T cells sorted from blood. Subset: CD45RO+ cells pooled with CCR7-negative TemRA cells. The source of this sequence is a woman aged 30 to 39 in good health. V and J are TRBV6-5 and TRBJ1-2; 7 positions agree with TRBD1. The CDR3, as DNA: TGTGCCAGCAGTTTGAAGGACAGGCCTAACTATGGCTACACCTTC. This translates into CASSLKDRPNYGYTF.